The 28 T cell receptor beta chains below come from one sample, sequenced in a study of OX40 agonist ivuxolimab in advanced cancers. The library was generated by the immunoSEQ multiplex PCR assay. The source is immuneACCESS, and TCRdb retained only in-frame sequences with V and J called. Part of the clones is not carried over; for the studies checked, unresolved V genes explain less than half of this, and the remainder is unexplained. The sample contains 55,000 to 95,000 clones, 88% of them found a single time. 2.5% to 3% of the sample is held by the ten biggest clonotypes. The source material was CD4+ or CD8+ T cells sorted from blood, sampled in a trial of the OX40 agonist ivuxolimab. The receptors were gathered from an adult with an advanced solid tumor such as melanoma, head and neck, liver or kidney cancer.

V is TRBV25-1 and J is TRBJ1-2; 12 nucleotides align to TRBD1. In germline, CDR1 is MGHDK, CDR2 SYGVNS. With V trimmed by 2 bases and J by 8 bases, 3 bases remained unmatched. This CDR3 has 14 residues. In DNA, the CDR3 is TGTGCCAGCAGTGAAGAGGGGACAGGGGGCGGCTACACCTTC. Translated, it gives CASSEEGTGGGYTF.

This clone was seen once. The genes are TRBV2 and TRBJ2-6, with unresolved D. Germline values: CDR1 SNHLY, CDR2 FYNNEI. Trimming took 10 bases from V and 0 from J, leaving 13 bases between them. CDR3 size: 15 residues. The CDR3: CANSDPGSGANVLTF. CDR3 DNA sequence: TGTGCCAACTCTGACCCAGGCTCTGGGGCCAACGTCCTGACTTTC.

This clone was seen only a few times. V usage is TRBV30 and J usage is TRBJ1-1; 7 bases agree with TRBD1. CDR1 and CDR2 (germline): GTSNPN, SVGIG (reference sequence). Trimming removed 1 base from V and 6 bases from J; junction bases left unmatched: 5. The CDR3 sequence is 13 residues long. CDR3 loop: CAWSDRQGAEAFF. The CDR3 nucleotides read TGTGCCTGGAGTGACCGACAGGGCGCTGAAGCTTTCTTT.

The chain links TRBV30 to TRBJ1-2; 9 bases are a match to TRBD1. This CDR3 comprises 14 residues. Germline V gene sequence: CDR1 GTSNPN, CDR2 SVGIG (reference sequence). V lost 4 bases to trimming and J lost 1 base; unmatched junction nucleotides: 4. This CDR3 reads CAWTRTGVNYGYTF. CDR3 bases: TGTGCCTGGACTAGGACAGGGGTTAACTATGGCTACACCTTC.

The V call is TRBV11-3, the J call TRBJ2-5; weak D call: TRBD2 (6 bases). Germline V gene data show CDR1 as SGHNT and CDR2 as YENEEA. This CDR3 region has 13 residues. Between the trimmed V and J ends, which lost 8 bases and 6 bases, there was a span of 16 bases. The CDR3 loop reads CASGDWRIKTQYF. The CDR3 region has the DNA TGTGCCAGCGGGGACTGGAGGATAAAGACCCAGTACTTC.

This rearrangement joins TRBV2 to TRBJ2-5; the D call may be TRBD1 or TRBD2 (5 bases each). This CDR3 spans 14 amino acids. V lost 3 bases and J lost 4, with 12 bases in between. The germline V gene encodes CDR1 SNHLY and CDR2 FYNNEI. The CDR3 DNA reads TGTGCCAGCAGTGACCCCGAAGGGACAGAGACCCAGTACTTC. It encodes CASSDPEGTETQYF.

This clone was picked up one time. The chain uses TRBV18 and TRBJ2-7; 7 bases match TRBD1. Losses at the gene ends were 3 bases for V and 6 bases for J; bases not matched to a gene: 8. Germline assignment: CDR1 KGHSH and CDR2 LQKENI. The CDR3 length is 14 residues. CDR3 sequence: CASSPGTVFFEQYF. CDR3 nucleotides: TGTGCCAGCTCACCCGGGACAGTTTTCTTCGAGCAGTACTTC.

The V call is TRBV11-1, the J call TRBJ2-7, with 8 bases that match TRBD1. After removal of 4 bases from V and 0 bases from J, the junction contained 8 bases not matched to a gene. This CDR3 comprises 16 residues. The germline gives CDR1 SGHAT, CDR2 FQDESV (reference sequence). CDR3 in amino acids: CASSSPRQGISYEQYF. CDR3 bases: TGTGCCAGCAGCTCCCCTCGACAGGGGATCTCCTACGAGCAGTACTTC.

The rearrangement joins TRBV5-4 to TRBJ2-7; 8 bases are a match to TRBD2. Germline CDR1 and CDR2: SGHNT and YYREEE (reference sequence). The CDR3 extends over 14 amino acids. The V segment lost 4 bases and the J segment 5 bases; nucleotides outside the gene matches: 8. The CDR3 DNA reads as TGTGCCAGCAGCGGACGAGCGGGAGTGGACGAGCAGTACTTC. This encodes CASSGRAGVDEQYF. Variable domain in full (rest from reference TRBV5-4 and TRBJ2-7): ETGVTQSPTHLIKTRGQQVTLRCSSQSGHNTVSWYQQALGQGPQFIFQYYREEENGRGNFPPRFSGLQFPNYSSELNVNALELDDSALYLCASSGRAGVDEQYFGPGTRLTVT.

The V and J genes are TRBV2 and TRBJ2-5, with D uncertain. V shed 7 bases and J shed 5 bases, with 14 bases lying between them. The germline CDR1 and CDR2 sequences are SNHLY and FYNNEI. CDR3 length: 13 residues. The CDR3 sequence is CASTLTEGETQYF. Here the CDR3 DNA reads TGTGCCAGCACCCTTACAGAAGGGGAGACCCAGTACTTC.

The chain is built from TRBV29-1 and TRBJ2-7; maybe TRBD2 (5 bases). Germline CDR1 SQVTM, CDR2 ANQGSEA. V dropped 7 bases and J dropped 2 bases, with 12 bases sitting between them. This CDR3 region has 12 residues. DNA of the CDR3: TGCAGCGGGAGGACGGCTACCTACGAGCAGTACTTC. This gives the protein CSGRTATYEQYF.

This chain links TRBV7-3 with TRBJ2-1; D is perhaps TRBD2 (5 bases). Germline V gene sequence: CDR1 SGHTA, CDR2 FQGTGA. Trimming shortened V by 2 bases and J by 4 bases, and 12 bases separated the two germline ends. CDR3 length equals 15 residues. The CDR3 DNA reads TGTGCCAGCAGCTTAGGAGCGGAGAGGTACAATGAGCAGTTCTTC. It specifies CASSLGAERYNEQFF.

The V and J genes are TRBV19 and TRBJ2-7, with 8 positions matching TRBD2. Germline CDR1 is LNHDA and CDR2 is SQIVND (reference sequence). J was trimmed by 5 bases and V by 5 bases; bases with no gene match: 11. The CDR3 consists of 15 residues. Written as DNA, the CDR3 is TGTGCCAGTAGTGGGGGAGCGGGAGTAAGCGACGAGCAGTACTTC. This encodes CASSGGAGVSDEQYF. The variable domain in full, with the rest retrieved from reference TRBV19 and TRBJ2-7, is DGGITQSPKYLFRKEGQNVTLSCEQNLNHDAMYWYRQDPGQGLRLIYYSQIVNDFQKGDIAEGYSVSREKKESFPLTVTSAQKNPTAFYLCASSGGAGVSDEQYFGPGTRLTVT.

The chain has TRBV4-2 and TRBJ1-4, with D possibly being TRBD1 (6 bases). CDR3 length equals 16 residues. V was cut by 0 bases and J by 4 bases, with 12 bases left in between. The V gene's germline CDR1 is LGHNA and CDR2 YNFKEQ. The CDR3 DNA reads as TGTGCCAGCAGCCAAGATATTACAGGGCATAATGAAAAACTGTTTTTT. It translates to CASSQDITGHNEKLFF.

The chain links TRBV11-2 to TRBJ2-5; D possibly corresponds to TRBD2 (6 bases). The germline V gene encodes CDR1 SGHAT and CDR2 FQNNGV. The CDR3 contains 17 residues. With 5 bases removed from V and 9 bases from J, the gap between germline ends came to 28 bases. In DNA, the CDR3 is TGTGCCAGCAGCCCTCCGCCTCAGGTCTTTCGGACGGGGGCCCAGTACTTC. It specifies CASSPPPQVFRTGAQYF.

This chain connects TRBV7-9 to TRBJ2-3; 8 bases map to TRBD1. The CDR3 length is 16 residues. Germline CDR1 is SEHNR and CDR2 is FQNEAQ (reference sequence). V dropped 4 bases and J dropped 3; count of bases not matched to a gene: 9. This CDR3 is CASSSWTGSRTDTQYF. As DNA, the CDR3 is TGTGCCAGCAGCTCTTGGACAGGGTCGAGGACAGATACGCAGTATTTT. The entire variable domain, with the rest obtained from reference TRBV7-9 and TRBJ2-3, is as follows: DTGVSQNPRHKITKRGQNVTFRCDPISEHNRLYWYRQTLGQGPEFLTYFQNEAQLEKSRLLSDRFSAERPKGSFSTLEIQRTEQGDSAMYLCASSSWTGSRTDTQYFGPGTRLTVL.

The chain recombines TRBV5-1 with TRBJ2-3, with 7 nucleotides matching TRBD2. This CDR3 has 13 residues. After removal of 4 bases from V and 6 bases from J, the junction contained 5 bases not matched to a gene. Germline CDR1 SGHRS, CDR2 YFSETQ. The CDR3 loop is CASSRDYGDTQYF. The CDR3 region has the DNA TGCGCCAGCAGCAGGGACTATGGGGATACGCAGTATTTT.

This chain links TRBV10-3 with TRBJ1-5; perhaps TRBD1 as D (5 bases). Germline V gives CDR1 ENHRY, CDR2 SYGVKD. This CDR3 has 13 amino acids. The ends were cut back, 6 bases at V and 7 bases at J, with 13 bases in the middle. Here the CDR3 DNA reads TGTGCCATCAGGGGGGAAACCCAACAGCCCCAGCATTTT. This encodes CAIRGETQQPQHF.

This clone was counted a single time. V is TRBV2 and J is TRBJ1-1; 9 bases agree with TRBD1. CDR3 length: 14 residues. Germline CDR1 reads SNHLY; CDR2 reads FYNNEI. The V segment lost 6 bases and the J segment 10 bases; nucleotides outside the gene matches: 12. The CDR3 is CASRAGTGRVGAFF. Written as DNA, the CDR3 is TGTGCCAGCAGGGCCGGGACAGGGAGGGTTGGAGCTTTCTTT. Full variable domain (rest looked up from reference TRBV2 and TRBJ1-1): EPEVTQTPSHQVTQMGQEVILRCVPISNHLYFYWYRQILGQKVEFLVSFYNNEISEKSEIFDDQFSVERPDGSNFTLKIRSTKLEDSAMYFCASRAGTGRVGAFFGQGTRLTVV.

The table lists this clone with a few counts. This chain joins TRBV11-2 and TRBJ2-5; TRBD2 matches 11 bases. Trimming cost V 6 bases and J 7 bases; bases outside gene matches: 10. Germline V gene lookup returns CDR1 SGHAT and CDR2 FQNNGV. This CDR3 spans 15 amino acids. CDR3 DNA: TGTGCCAGCAGGACGACTAGCGGGGACCTGGGGACCCAGTACTTC. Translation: CASRTTSGDLGTQYF.

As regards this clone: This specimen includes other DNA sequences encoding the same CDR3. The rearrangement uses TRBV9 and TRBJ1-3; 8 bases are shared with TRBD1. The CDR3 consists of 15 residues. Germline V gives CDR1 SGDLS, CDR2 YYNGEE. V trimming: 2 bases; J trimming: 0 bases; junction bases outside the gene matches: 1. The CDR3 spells CASSVGQGSGNTIYF. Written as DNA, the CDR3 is TGTGCCAGCAGCGTCGGACAGGGCTCTGGAAACACCATATATTTT.

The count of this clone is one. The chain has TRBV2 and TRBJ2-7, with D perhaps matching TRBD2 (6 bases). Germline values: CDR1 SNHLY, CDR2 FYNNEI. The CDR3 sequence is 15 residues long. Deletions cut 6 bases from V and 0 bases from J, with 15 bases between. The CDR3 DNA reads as TGTGCCAGCAGCCAGTTAGGCGGGGTCTCCTACGAGCAGTACTTC. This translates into CASSQLGGVSYEQYF.

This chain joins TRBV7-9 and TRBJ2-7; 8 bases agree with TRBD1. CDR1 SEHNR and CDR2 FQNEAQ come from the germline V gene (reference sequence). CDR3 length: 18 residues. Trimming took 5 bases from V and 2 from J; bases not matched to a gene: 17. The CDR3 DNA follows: TGTGCCAGCAGCCCGCCCTGGATAGACAGGGGCCTTACCTACGAGCAGTACTTC. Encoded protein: CASSPPWIDRGLTYEQYF.

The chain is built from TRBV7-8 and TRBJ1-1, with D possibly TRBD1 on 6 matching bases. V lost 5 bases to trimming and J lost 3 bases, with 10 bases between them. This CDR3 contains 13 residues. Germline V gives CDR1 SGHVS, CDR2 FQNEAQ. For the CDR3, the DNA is TGTGCCAGCAGCCCCAGACAGGACACTGAAGCTTTCTTT. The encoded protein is CASSPRQDTEAFF.

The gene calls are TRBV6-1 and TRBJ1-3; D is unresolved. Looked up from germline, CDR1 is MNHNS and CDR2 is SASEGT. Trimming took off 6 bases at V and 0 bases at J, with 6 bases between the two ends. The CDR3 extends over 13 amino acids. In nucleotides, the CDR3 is TGTGCCAGCAGAGTGAGCTCTGGAAACACCATATATTTT. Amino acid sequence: CASRVSSGNTIYF.

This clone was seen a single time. The CDR3 DNA follows: TGTGCCAGCAGCGACGGGACTAGAGGGGGAAACCAAGAGACCCAGTACTTC. It is translated as CASSDGTRGGNQETQYF. V usage is TRBV9 and J usage is TRBJ2-5, with 8 bases identical to TRBD2. Germline V gives CDR1 SGDLS, CDR2 YYNGEE. This CDR3 has 17 amino acids. V trimming: 3 bases; J trimming: 0 bases; junction bases outside the gene matches: 10. Combining the CDR3 with reference TRBV9 and TRBJ2-5 gives the whole variable domain DSGVTQTPKHLITATGQRVTLRCSPRSGDLSVYWYQQSLDQGLQFLIQYYNGEERAKGNILERFSAQQFPDLHSELNLSSLELGDSALYFCASSDGTRGGNQETQYFGPGTRLLVL.

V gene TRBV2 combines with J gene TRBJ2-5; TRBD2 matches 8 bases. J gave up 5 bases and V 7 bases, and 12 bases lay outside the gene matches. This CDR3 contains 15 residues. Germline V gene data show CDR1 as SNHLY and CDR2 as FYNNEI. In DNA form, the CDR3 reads TGTGCCAGCAAATTGGAACGAGCGGGGGACGAGACCCAGTACTTC. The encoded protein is CASKLERAGDETQYF.

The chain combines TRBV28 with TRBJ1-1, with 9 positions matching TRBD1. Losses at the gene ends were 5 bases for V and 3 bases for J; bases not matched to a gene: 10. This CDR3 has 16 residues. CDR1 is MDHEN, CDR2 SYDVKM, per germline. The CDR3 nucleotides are TGTGCCAGCAGTCCCGGGACAGGGAGGAGGCACACTGAAGCTTTCTTT. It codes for CASSPGTGRRHTEAFF.